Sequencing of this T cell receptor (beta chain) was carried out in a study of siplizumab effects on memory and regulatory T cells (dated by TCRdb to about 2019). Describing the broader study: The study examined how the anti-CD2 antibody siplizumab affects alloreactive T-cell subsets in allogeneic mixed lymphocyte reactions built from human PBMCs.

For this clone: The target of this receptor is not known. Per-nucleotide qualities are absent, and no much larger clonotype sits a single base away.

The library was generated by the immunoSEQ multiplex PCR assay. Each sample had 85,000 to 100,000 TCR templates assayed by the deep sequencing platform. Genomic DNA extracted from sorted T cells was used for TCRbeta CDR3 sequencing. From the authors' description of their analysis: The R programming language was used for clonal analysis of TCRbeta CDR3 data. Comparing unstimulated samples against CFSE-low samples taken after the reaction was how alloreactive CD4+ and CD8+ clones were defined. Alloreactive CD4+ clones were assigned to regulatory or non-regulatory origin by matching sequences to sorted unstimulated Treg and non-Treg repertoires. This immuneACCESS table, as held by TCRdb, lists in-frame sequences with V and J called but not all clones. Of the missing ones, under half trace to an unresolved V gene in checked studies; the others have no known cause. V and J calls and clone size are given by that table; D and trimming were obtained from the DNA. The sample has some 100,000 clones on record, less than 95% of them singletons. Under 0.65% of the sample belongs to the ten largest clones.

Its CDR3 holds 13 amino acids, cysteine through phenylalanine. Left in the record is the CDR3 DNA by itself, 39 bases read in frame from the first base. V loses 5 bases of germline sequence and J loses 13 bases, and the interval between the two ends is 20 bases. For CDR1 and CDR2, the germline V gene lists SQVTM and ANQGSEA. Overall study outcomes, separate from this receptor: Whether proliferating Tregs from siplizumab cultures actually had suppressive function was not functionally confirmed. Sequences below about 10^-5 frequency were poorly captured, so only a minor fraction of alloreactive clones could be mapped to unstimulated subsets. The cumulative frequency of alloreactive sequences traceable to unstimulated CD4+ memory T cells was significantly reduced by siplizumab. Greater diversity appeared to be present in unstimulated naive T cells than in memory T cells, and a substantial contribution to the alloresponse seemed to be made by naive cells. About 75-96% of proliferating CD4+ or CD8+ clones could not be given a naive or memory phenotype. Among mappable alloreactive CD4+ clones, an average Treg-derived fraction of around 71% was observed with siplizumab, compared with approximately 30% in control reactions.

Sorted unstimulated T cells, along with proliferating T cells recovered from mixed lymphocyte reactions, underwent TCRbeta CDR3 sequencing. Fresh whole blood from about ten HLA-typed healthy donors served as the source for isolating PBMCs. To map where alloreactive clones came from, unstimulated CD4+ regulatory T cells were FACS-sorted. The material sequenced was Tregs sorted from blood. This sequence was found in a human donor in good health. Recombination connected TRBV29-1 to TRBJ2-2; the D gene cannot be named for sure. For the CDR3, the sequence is CSVLIDGARVLFF. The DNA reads TGCAGCGTTCTGATTGATGGAGCCCGGGTGCTGTTTTTT.